The 5 T cell receptor beta chains given below trace back to one sample, sequenced in a study of cytomegalovirus exposure and HLA in healthy donors. The study ran its PCR with 60 Vbeta and 13 Jbeta primers. Repertoires were generated with immunoSEQ multiplex PCR, while TCRdb's copy carries only in-frame clones and drops some. The sample holds some 120,000 clones, roughly 73% seen once. Material: PBMCs. Receptor source: a woman aged 25-40 years in good health and CMV-seronegative.

This sequence joins TRBV4-2 and TRBJ2-1; 11 positions match TRBD2. The junction had 16 bases not matched to a gene; V was cut back by 0 bases and J by 15 bases. Looked up from germline, CDR1 is LGHNA and CDR2 is YNFKEQ. The CDR3 is 17 residues long. The CDR3 loop reads CASSQERSSGGASLGFF. The DNA for the CDR3 is TGTGCCAGCAGCCAAGAAAGGAGTAGCGGGGGGGCCTCACTTGGGTTCTTC.

The chain is built from TRBV7-3 and TRBJ1-1, with 10 bases aligning to TRBD1. Germline trimming cut 5 bases from V and 4 bases from J; bases unmatched to any gene: 1. The CDR3 is made up of 13 amino acids. Per the germline V gene, CDR1 is SGHTA and CDR2 is FQGTGA. The CDR3 loop reads CASSRQGATEAFF. In nucleotides, the CDR3 is TGTGCCAGCAGCCGACAGGGGGCCACTGAAGCTTTCTTT.

This chain connects TRBV5-6 to TRBJ2-3; 7 bases are shared with TRBD2. Germline assignment: CDR1 SGHDT and CDR2 YYEEEE. CDR3 length: 14 amino acids. V trimming: 1 base; J trimming: 5 bases; junction bases outside the gene matches: 4. The CDR3 DNA reads TGTGCCAGCAGCTTGATGGTAGCGGGAGATACGCAGTATTTT. The encoded protein is CASSLMVAGDTQYF.

CDR3 loop: CAWSLGTEAFF. The CDR3 coding sequence is TGTGCCTGGAGCCTCGGGACTGAAGCTTTCTTT. The chain recombines TRBV30 with TRBJ1-1; D unclear. Trimming pared 3 bases from V and 5 bases from J, leaving 7 bases between. Germline assignment: CDR1 GTSNPN and CDR2 SVGIG (reference sequence). The CDR3 consists of 11 residues.

The chain has TRBV13 and TRBJ2-7, with TRBD1 as a possible D gene (6 bases). V was pared by 5 bases and J by 3 bases, with 20 bases between. CDR1 PRHDT and CDR2 FYEKMQ come from the germline V gene (reference sequence). This CDR3 comprises 16 residues. Here the CDR3 DNA reads TGTGCCAGCAGCCAGGGGTGGCAGGCAAGTAACTACGAGCAGTACTTC. Its protein is CASSQGWQASNYEQYF.